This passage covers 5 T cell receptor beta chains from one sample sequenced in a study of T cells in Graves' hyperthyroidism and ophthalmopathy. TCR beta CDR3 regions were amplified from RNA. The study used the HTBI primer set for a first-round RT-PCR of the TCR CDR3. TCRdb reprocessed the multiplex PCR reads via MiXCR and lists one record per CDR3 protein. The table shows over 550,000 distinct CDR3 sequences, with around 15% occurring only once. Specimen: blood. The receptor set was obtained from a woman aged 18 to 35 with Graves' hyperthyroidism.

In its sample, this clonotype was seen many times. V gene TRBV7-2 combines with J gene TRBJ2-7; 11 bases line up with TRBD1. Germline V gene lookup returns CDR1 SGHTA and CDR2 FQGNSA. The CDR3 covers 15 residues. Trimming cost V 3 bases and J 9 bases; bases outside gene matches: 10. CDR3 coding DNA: TGTGCCAGCAGCTTCAACCTAGGACAGGGGGCAGTGCAGTACTTC. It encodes CASSFNLGQGAVQYF.

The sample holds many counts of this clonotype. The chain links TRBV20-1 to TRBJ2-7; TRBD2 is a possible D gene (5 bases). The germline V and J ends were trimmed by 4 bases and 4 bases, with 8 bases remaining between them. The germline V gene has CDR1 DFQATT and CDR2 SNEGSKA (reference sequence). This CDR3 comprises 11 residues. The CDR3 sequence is CSAKLDYEQYF. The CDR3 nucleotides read TGCAGTGCTAAACTAGATTACGAGCAGTACTTC.

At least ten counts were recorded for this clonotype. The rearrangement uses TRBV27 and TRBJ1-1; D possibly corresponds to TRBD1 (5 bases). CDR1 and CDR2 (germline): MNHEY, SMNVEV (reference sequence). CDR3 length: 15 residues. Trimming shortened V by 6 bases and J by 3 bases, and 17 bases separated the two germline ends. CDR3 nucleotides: TGTGCCAGCAGAGACGAGACAGTTCGGCACACTGAAGCTTTCTTT. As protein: CASRDETVRHTEAFF.

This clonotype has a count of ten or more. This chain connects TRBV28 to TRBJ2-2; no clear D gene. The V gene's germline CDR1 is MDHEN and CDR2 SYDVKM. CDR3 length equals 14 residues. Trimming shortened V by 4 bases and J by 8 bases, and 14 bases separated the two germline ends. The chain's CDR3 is CASSSAVLPGELFF. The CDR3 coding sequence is TGTGCCAGCAGTTCCGCCGTTCTCCCGGGGGAGCTGTTTTTT.

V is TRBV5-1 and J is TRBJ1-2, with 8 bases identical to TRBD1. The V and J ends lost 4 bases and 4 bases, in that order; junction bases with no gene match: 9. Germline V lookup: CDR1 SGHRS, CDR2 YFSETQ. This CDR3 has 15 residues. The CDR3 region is CASSLGDRHFYGYTF. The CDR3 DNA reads TGCGCCAGCAGCCTAGGGGACAGGCACTTCTATGGCTACACCTTC. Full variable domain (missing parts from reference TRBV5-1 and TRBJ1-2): KAGVTQTPRYLIKTRGQQVTLSCSPISGHRSVSWYQQTPGQGLQFLFEYFSETQRNKGNFPGRFSGRQFSNSRSEMNVSTLELGDSALYLCASSLGDRHFYGYTFGSGTRLTVV.